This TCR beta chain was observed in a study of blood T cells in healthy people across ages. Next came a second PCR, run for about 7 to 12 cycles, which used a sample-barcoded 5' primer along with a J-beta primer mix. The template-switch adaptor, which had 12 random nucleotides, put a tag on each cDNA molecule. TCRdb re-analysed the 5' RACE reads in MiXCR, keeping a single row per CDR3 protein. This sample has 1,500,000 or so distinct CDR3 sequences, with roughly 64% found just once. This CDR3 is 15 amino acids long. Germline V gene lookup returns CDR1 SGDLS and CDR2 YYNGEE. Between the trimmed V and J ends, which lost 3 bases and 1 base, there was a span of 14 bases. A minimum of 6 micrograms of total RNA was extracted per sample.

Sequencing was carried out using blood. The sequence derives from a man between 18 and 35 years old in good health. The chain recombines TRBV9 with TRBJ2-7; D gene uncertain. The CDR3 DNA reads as TGTGCCAGCAGCGGTTACCCACTCGGATCCTACGAGCAGTACTTC. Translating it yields CASSGYPLGSYEQYF.